This T cell receptor beta chain was recovered during a study of T-cell reconstitution after alpha-beta-depleted transplantation in children. Whole-study findings and limits: Roughly two months post-transplant, alpha-beta T cells reportedly originated from several hundred graft clones that had expanded.

This clonotype showed up just a few times. The antigen remains unidentified. Trimming cost V 2 bases and J 4 bases, with 9 bases left between them. Germline V gene lookup returns CDR1 MDHEN and CDR2 SYDVKM. CDR3 length: 14 amino acids. TCRbeta library preparation incorporated unique molecular identifiers. TCRdb analysed the PCR reads with MiXCR anew, one entry per CDR3 protein. The sample lists a few hundred thousand distinct CDR3 sequences, about an eighth occurring once. The TCR was taken from a male patient under 18 who had a stem cell transplant for acute myeloid leukemia, so the T cells may come from the graft donor. Source: PBMCs, mostly from graft donor cells, taken 360 days after TCRalphabeta/CD19-depleted stem cell transplant. The rearrangement uses TRBV28 and TRBJ2-4; D not certain. CDR3 region: CASSLRLRKNIQYF. CDR3 bases: TGTGCCAGCAGTTTAAGGCTCAGGAAAAACATTCAGTACTTC.